The 18 T cell receptor beta chains given below trace back to one sample, sequenced in a study of cytomegalovirus exposure and HLA in healthy donors. The PCR ran on 60 Vbeta and 13 Jbeta primers. Sequenced by immunoSEQ multiplex PCR; TCRdb stores in-frame clones only, minus some. The sample records roughly 52,000 clones, around 62% being singletons. Sample: PBMCs. These receptor sequences come from a human donor in good health.

The chain couples TRBV7-8 to TRBJ2-6; D ambiguous. Trimming removed 0 bases from V and 4 bases from J, with 19 bases in between. The CDR3 extends over 19 amino acids. Looked up from germline, CDR1 is SGHVS and CDR2 is FQNEAQ. CDR3 sequence (DNA): TGTGCCAGCAGCTTAGCGCGGTTTCTCACGACTCCGGGGGCCAACGTCCTGACTTTC. It codes for CASSLARFLTTPGANVLTF.

This clone was found a few times. The chain employs TRBV21-1 and TRBJ2-5; the D call in the table, TRBD1, was not verified against the DNA. TRBV21-1 is deemed a pseudogene. This CDR3 comprises 17 residues. CDR3 sequence: CASSKSARARLQETQYF. DNA of the CDR3: TGTGCCAGCAGCAAAAGCGCCAGGGCTAGACTCCAAGAGACCCAGTACTTC.

This chain links TRBV19 with TRBJ1-5; TRBD1 is a possible D gene (6 bases). Trimming shortened V by 5 bases and J by 2 bases, and 13 bases separated the two germline ends. Germline loops: CDR1 LNHDA, CDR2 SQIVND (reference sequence). The CDR3 totals 15 residues. In DNA, the CDR3 is TGTGCCAGTAGTTTCAGGGAGGGGGGCAATCAGCCCCAGCATTTT. It translates to CASSFREGGNQPQHF. The full variable domain, rest sourced from reference TRBV19 and TRBJ1-5, is DGGITQSPKYLFRKEGQNVTLSCEQNLNHDAMYWYRQDPGQGLRLIYYSQIVNDFQKGDIAEGYSVSREKKESFPLTVTSAQKNPTAFYLCASSFREGGNQPQHFGDGTRLSIL.

The chain recombines TRBV7-2 with TRBJ2-7; 9 nucleotides line up with TRBD2. The V segment lost 4 bases and the J segment 6 bases; nucleotides outside the gene matches: 7. Germline V gives CDR1 SGHTA, CDR2 FQGNSA. The CDR3 runs to 14 residues. Here the CDR3 reads CASSSGRGGVEQYF. The CDR3 bases are TGTGCCAGCAGCTCCGGGCGGGGGGGGGTCGAGCAGTACTTC.

The rearrangement links TRBV19 to TRBJ1-5; D is unclear. Germline CDR1 and CDR2: LNHDA and SQIVND (reference sequence). Trimming removed 7 bases at V and 4 bases at J, with 14 bases between. The CDR3 spans 14 residues. CDR3 sequence: CASTRRSANQPQHF. The CDR3 DNA follows: TGTGCCAGTACCCGCAGGTCGGCAAATCAGCCCCAGCATTTT.

In this sample, this clone turned up a few times. This chain connects TRBV7-2 to TRBJ1-5; perhaps TRBD1 as D (5 bases). Germline lookup yields CDR1 SGHTA and CDR2 FQGNSA. CDR3 length: 18 amino acids. Between the trimmed V and J ends, which lost 5 bases and 1 base, there was a span of 21 bases. CDR3 residues: CASSKQSVVRGSNQPQHF. For the CDR3, the DNA is TGTGCCAGCAGCAAGCAATCGGTGGTACGGGGGAGCAATCAGCCCCAGCATTTT.

This clone has only a few counts. The genes are TRBV30 and TRBJ1-4; D might be TRBD1 (5 bases). This CDR3 spans 15 amino acids. CDR1 and CDR2 from the germline V gene are GTSNPN and SVGIG (reference sequence). The V end lost 3 bases, the J end lost 5 bases, and 16 bases lay between the germline ends. The CDR3 sequence: CAWRGWAGKNEKLFF. The DNA of the CDR3 is TGTGCCTGGAGGGGTTGGGCAGGGAAAAATGAAAAACTGTTTTTT.

This chain links TRBV2 with TRBJ1-4, with D hard to call. Trimming pared 0 bases from V and 5 bases from J, leaving 7 bases between. Germline lookup yields CDR1 SNHLY and CDR2 FYNNEI. The CDR3 runs 14 residues. The chain's CDR3 is CASSEAGGNEKLFF. The CDR3 coding sequence is TGTGCCAGCAGTGAAGCTGGCGGGAATGAAAAACTGTTTTTT.

The J gene is TRBJ2-1, the V gene TRBV7-2; 7 nucleotides agree with TRBD2. This CDR3 is built from 17 residues. The germline V gene has CDR1 SGHTA and CDR2 FQGNSA. Trimming removed 1 base from V and 0 bases from J; junction bases left unmatched: 6. The CDR3, as DNA: TGTGCCAGCAGCTTAGTAGCTAGCGGATACTCCTACAATGAGCAGTTCTTC. Translating it yields CASSLVASGYSYNEQFF.

In this sample, this clone turned up a few times. V usage is TRBV11-2 and J usage is TRBJ1-1; 8 bases are shared with TRBD1. Germline values: CDR1 SGHAT, CDR2 FQNNGV. This CDR3 is 14 amino acids long. Trimming removed 5 bases from V and 5 bases from J; junction bases left unmatched: 7. CDR3 loop: CASSLQGVRTEAFF. The CDR3 DNA reads as TGTGCCAGCAGCCTACAGGGGGTGAGGACTGAAGCTTTCTTT.

The genes are TRBV2 and TRBJ1-6, with D hard to call. V gave up 5 bases and J gave up 9 bases, with 11 bases separating them. The CDR3 consists of 13 residues. The V gene's germline CDR1 is SNHLY and CDR2 FYNNEI. This CDR3 reads CASSSPQSSPLHF. The CDR3 DNA sequence: TGTGCCAGCAGTTCCCCACAGTCTTCACCCCTCCACTTT. Drawing the rest from reference TRBV2 and TRBJ1-6, the complete variable domain is EPEVTQTPSHQVTQMGQEVILRCVPISNHLYFYWYRQILGQKVEFLVSFYNNEISEKSEIFDDQFSVERPDGSNFTLKIRSTKLEDSAMYFCASSSPQSSPLHFGNGTRLTVT.

The rearrangement joins TRBV2 to TRBJ2-5; D gene unclear. V gave up 0 bases and J gave up 4 bases, with 12 bases separating them. The V gene's germline CDR1 is SNHLY and CDR2 FYNNEI. The CDR3 sequence is 15 residues long. Here the CDR3 reads CASSEAGFRGETQYF. In DNA form, the CDR3 reads TGTGCCAGCAGTGAAGCCGGCTTCCGAGGAGAGACCCAGTACTTC.

This chain uses TRBV2 with TRBJ2-5, with 7 bases aligning to TRBD2. This CDR3 has 14 amino acids. J gave up 0 bases and V 6 bases, and 4 bases lay outside the gene matches. Germline-derived CDR1 and CDR2 are SNHLY and FYNNEI. CDR3 protein: CASRPAGYQETQYF. CDR3 DNA sequence: TGTGCCAGCAGACCAGCGGGGTACCAAGAGACCCAGTACTTC.

This chain connects TRBV6-1 to TRBJ2-5; 9 nucleotides line up with TRBD1. With 11 bases clipped from V and 5 bases from J, the junction kept 9 bases outside the gene matches. Germline-derived CDR1 and CDR2 are MNHNS and SASEGT. CDR3 length: 13 residues. CDR3 region: CAGGGQGHETQYF. DNA for the CDR3: TGTGCCGGGGGGGGACAGGGACACGAGACCCAGTACTTC.

The genes are TRBV6-1 and TRBJ2-1; 16 bases match TRBD2. The CDR3 length is 16 residues. CDR1 and CDR2 (germline): MNHNS, SASEGT. The trim removed 2 bases at V and 10 bases at J, leaving 5 bases unmatched. CDR3 protein: CASSEPGLAGGREQFF. For the CDR3, the DNA is TGTGCCAGCAGTGAACCGGGACTAGCGGGGGGGCGGGAGCAGTTCTTC.

This clone has just a few counts. The chain recombines TRBV6-9 with TRBJ1-1, with D maybe TRBD1 (5 bases). Trimming took off 7 bases at V and 0 bases at J, with 12 bases between the two ends. The CDR3 is 14 residues long. Germline assignment: CDR1 MNHGY and CDR2 SVAAGI. The CDR3 DNA reads TGTGCCAGCACCACGGACATTCTGAACACTGAAGCTTTCTTT. Protein product: CASTTDILNTEAFF.

This clone turned up a few times. V and J are TRBV9 and TRBJ2-7; 8 nucleotides agree with TRBD1. Germline values: CDR1 SGDLS, CDR2 YYNGEE. CDR3 size: 14 residues. With 3 bases clipped from V and 5 bases from J, the junction kept 7 bases outside the gene matches. The CDR3 loop is CASSGNRGAHEQYF. The CDR3 coding sequence is TGTGCCAGCAGCGGGAACAGGGGGGCCCACGAGCAGTACTTC.

This chain connects TRBV18 to TRBJ1-5, with TRBD1 as a possible D gene (6 bases). Germline V gene lookup returns CDR1 KGHSH and CDR2 LQKENI. This CDR3 comprises 14 residues. Trimming took 3 bases from V and 2 from J, leaving 8 bases between them. CDR3 amino acids: CASSPGAGNQPQHF. CDR3 in DNA: TGTGCCAGCTCACCGGGGGCAGGCAATCAGCCCCAGCATTTT.